These 25 T cell receptor beta chains share one sample of origin, sequenced in a study of cytomegalovirus exposure and HLA in healthy donors. PCR used 60 Vbeta primers and 13 Jbeta primers. TCRdb's table, derived via immunoSEQ multiplex PCR, lists solely in-frame clones and lacks some. The data contain 150,000 to 200,000 clones, 80% to 90% of them singletons. Sequencing was performed on PBMCs. Receptors originate from a man between 18 and 29 years old in good health and CMV-seropositive.

V gene TRBV7-9 combines with J gene TRBJ1-2, with D tentatively TRBD1 (6 bases). This CDR3 comprises 15 residues. Deletions cut 5 bases from V and 8 bases from J, with 21 bases between. The germline CDR1 and CDR2 sequences are SEHNR and FQNEAQ (reference sequence). DNA for the CDR3: TGTGCCAGCAGCCCCGGGGGGGGGCAGACGCGGGGCTACACCTTC. It is translated as CASSPGGGQTRGYTF.

Comments on this clone: The same CDR3 also results from other DNA sequences found in this sample. The chain recombines TRBV5-4 with TRBJ1-6; maybe TRBD1 (6 bases). The CDR3 has 16 amino acids. Trimming took 2 bases from V and 3 from J, leaving 12 bases between them. CDR1 is SGHNT, CDR2 YYREEE, per germline (reference sequence). The CDR3 DNA follows: TGTGCCAGCAGCTTAGGCCAGGGGAGCTATAATTCACCCCTCCACTTT. Translation gives CASSLGQGSYNSPLHF. The whole variable domain, remainder taken from reference TRBV5-4 and TRBJ1-6, is ETGVTQSPTHLIKTRGQQVTLRCSSQSGHNTVSWYQQALGQGPQFIFQYYREEENGRGNFPPRFSGLQFPNYSSELNVNALELDDSALYLCASSLGQGSYNSPLHFGNGTRLTVT.

This chain uses TRBV7-3 with TRBJ2-5; 8 bases align to TRBD2. The length of the CDR3 is 15 residues. V gave up 4 bases and J gave up 7 bases; unmatched junction bases: 11. Germline loops: CDR1 SGHTA, CDR2 FQGTGA. The CDR3 sequence: CASSSSGGPLGTQYF. DNA for the CDR3: TGTGCCAGCAGCTCTTCGGGGGGGCCATTAGGGACCCAGTACTTC. The complete variable domain, with remaining parts taken from reference TRBV7-3 and TRBJ2-5, reads GAGVSQTPSNKVTEKGKYVELRCDPISGHTALYWYRQSLGQGPEFLIYFQGTGAADDSGLPNDRFFAVRPEGSVSTLKIQRTERGDSAVYLCASSSSGGPLGTQYFGPGTRLLVL.

V and J are TRBV2 and TRBJ2-7, with TRBD1 matching 12 bases. The V and J ends lost 9 bases and 6 bases, in that order; junction bases with no gene match: 6. Germline V gene sequence: CDR1 SNHLY, CDR2 FYNNEI. The CDR3 extends over 13 amino acids. The CDR3 region is CASTGTGGGEQYF. CDR3 sequence (DNA): TGTGCCAGTACCGGGACAGGGGGCGGCGAGCAGTACTTC.

This clone was observed a few times. The chain uses TRBV7-9 and TRBJ1-4; 7 bases align to TRBD1. CDR1 and CDR2 (germline): SEHNR, FQNEAQ (reference sequence). V was clipped by 3 bases and J by 5 bases; unmatched bases: 12. The CDR3 is 17 amino acids. In DNA, the CDR3 is TGTGCCAGCAGCTTCAACCCTACAGGGGCCCTAAATGAAAAACTGTTTTTT. The encoded protein is CASSFNPTGALNEKLFF.

The chain uses TRBV10-1 and TRBJ2-5; D perhaps matches TRBD1 (6 bases). The germline CDR1 and CDR2 sequences are WNHNN and SYGVQD (reference sequence). Trimming cost V 8 bases and J 0 bases, with 10 bases left between them. CDR3 length: 13 residues. The chain's CDR3 is CASWTENQETQYF. Written as DNA, the CDR3 is TGCGCCAGCTGGACAGAAAACCAAGAGACCCAGTACTTC.

The CDR3 nucleotides read TGCGCCAGCAGCGCCGGGACAGGGGCCACTGAAGCTTTCTTT. Translated, it gives CASSAGTGATEAFF. The V and J genes are TRBV5-1 and TRBJ1-1, with TRBD1 identical over 10 bases. CDR3 length equals 14 residues. Per the germline V gene, CDR1 is SGHRS and CDR2 is YFSETQ. Germline trimming cut 4 bases from V and 4 bases from J; bases unmatched to any gene: 4.

The rearrangement links TRBV30 to TRBJ1-2; D might be TRBD1 (5 bases). In germline, CDR1 is GTSNPN, CDR2 SVGIG (reference sequence). Trimming took off 0 bases at V and 11 bases at J, with 10 bases between the two ends. CDR3 length: 11 residues. This chain's CDR3 is CAWSVRGGYTF. The CDR3 DNA is TGTGCCTGGAGTGTACGCGGGGGGTACACCTTC.

In regard to this clone: At one boundary the junction diverges from the germline segment, which might be a read error. The CDR3 spells CASSEYDGVETQYF. The CDR3, as DNA: TGTGCCAGCAGTGAATATGACGGTGTGGAGACCCAATACTTC. The V gene is TRBV6-1, the J gene TRBJ2-5, with D unclear. Germline V gives CDR1 MNHNS, CDR2 SASEGT. The CDR3 is 14 amino acids.

This chain joins TRBV7-6 and TRBJ2-5; 7 positions match TRBD1. V was clipped by 3 bases and J by 5 bases; unmatched bases: 6. CDR3 size: 14 residues. CDR1 and CDR2 from the germline V gene are SGHVS and FNYEAQ. The CDR3 here is CASSLTGFKETQYF. DNA of the CDR3: TGTGCCAGCAGCTTGACAGGGTTCAAGGAGACCCAGTACTTC.

The rearrangement uses TRBV10-3 and TRBJ2-5, with TRBD2 matching 10 bases. CDR1 and CDR2 (germline): ENHRY, SYGVKD. J lost 5 bases, V lost 10 bases, and 19 bases had no gene match. The CDR3 has 17 residues. CDR3 sequence (DNA): TGTGCCACTAAAAGAGCAGGACTAGCGGCTCAGAGGGAGACCCAGTACTTC. Protein: CATKRAGLAAQRETQYF.

This rearrangement joins TRBV29-1 to TRBJ1-2, with TRBD1 matching over 7 bases. Per the germline V gene, CDR1 is SQVTM and CDR2 is ANQGSEA. The CDR3 has 13 amino acids. V gave up 7 bases and J gave up 5 bases; unmatched junction bases: 10. The CDR3 region has the DNA TGCAGCGCCGATGCCGGGACAGCATATGGCTACACCTTC. It yields the protein CSADAGTAYGYTF.

On this clone itself: One end of the junction varies from germline; a read error may be responsible. The V gene is TRBV7-7, the J gene TRBJ2-5, with 8 bases lining up with TRBD2. The CDR3 sequence is 14 residues long. Germline V gives CDR1 SSHAT, CDR2 FNYEAQ (reference sequence). In nucleotides, the CDR3 is TGTGCTAGCAGCTTGTTAGCGGGGCAAGAGACCCAGTACTTC. It is translated as CASSLLAGQETQYF.

In its sample, this clone was seen once. The V call is TRBV27, the J call TRBJ2-7; D might be TRBD2 (6 bases). V was cut by 5 bases and J by 6 bases, with 8 bases left in between. The CDR3 is 11 amino acids. Germline values: CDR1 MNHEY, CDR2 SMNVEV (reference sequence). The CDR3 sequence is CASSTGLEQYF. The CDR3 DNA follows: TGTGCCAGCAGTACGGGACTCGAGCAGTACTTC.

V is TRBV7-9 and J is TRBJ2-7; 8 bases match TRBD1. The CDR3 is 16 residues long. Germline CDR1 is SEHNR and CDR2 is FQNEAQ (reference sequence). With V trimmed by 4 bases and J by 0 bases, 8 bases remained unmatched. The chain's CDR3 is CASSSYRTGSSYEQYF. Written as DNA, the CDR3 is TGTGCCAGCAGCTCCTACCGGACAGGGAGCTCCTACGAGCAGTACTTC.

The V gene is TRBV2, the J gene TRBJ2-1; 7 bases map to TRBD2. The trim removed 2 bases at V and 7 bases at J, leaving 14 bases unmatched. Germline V gene sequence: CDR1 SNHLY, CDR2 FYNNEI. The length of the CDR3 is 17 residues. Here the CDR3 DNA reads TGTGCCAGCAGTGAATGGGGTTCCAGCGGGGATTGGAATGAGCAGTTCTTC. This gives the protein CASSEWGSSGDWNEQFF.

The chain joins TRBV4-1 to TRBJ2-1, with a tentative D call TRBD2 (7 bases). V was clipped by 0 bases and J by 9 bases, with 15 bases between them. This CDR3 has 15 amino acids. In germline, CDR1 is MGHRA, CDR2 YSYEKL. CDR3: CASSQDGGGATEQFF. CDR3 nucleotide sequence: TGCGCCAGCAGCCAAGATGGAGGGGGGGCCACTGAGCAGTTCTTC.

The V call is TRBV7-9, the J call TRBJ1-1; D might be TRBD1 (6 bases). V lost 5 bases and J 1 base, leaving 11 bases between the germline ends. The CDR3 has 14 residues. Germline V gene data show CDR1 as SEHNR and CDR2 as FQNEAQ (reference sequence). The CDR3: CASSPRTANTEAFF. For the CDR3, the DNA is TGTGCCAGCAGCCCCCGGACAGCGAACACTGAAGCTTTCTTT.

The chain has TRBV27 and TRBJ1-2; D possibly corresponds to TRBD1 (6 bases). The germline CDR1 and CDR2 sequences are MNHEY and SMNVEV (reference sequence). Trimming shortened V by 4 bases and J by 7 bases, and 19 bases separated the two germline ends. The CDR3 covers 15 residues. DNA for the CDR3: TGTGCCAGCAGTTCAACTACAGGGCGTCCTTCTGGCTACACCTTC. Residues: CASSSTTGRPSGYTF.

The V gene is TRBV5-4, the J gene TRBJ2-1; 9 nucleotides align to TRBD2. This CDR3 contains 14 residues. V trimming: 3 bases; J trimming: 6 bases; junction bases outside the gene matches: 4. CDR1 and CDR2 (germline): SGHNT, YYREEE (reference sequence). The CDR3 spells CASSSAGGANEQFF. For the CDR3, the DNA is TGTGCCAGCAGCTCAGCGGGGGGTGCCAATGAGCAGTTCTTC. The entire variable domain, with the rest obtained from reference TRBV5-4 and TRBJ2-1, is as follows: ETGVTQSPTHLIKTRGQQVTLRCSSQSGHNTVSWYQQALGQGPQFIFQYYREEENGRGNFPPRFSGLQFPNYSSELNVNALELDDSALYLCASSSAGGANEQFFGPGTRLTVL.

V and J are TRBV13 and TRBJ2-2; 11 nucleotides align to TRBD2. V was clipped by 0 bases and J by 3 bases; unmatched bases: 9. The germline V gene encodes CDR1 PRHDT and CDR2 FYEKMQ (reference sequence). The CDR3 runs 19 residues. As DNA, the CDR3 is TGTGCCAGCAGCTTAGGGTCTATAGCGGGGGGGCCGGACACCGGGGAGCTGTTTTTT. Its translation: CASSLGSIAGGPDTGELFF. The complete variable domain, with remaining parts taken from reference TRBV13 and TRBJ2-2, reads AAGVIQSPRHLIKEKRETATLKCYPIPRHDTVYWYQQGPGQDPQFLISFYEKMQSDKGSIPDRFSAQQFSDYHSELNMSSLELGDSALYFCASSLGSIAGGPDTGELFFGEGSRLTVL.

Here the CDR3 reads CASSQGLDYNEQFF. The CDR3, as DNA: TGCGCCAGCAGCCAGGGACTAGATTACAATGAGCAGTTCTTC. The chain recombines TRBV4-3 with TRBJ2-1; 8 bases are shared with TRBD2. The CDR3 sequence is 14 residues long. V shed 3 bases, J shed 4 bases, and the junction held 2 bases outside the gene matches. Germline CDR1 LGHNA, CDR2 YSLEER.

J is TRBJ1-2 and V is TRBV27, with TRBD1 matching 12 bases. The ends lost 6 bases at V and 3 bases at J; junction bases unmatched: 14. Germline V CDR1 and CDR2: MNHEY, SMNVEV (reference sequence). CDR3 length: 18 residues. This CDR3 reads CASSEKPGQGAFDYGYTF. DNA for the CDR3: TGTGCCAGCAGCGAAAAGCCGGGACAGGGGGCCTTCGACTATGGCTACACCTTC.

V gene TRBV7-2 combines with J gene TRBJ1-4, with D possibly TRBD1 on 6 matching bases. V was cut by 4 bases and J by 8 bases, with 14 bases left in between. Germline CDR1 SGHTA, CDR2 FQGNSA. The CDR3 contains 14 residues. The CDR3 sequence: CASSSGVVGEKLFF. In DNA, the CDR3 is TGTGCCAGCAGCTCAGGGGTAGTTGGCGAAAAACTGTTTTTT.

The V gene is TRBV4-3, the J gene TRBJ2-7, with 8 nucleotides matching TRBD2. Germline-derived CDR1 and CDR2 are LGHNA and YSLEER. V trimming: 4 bases; J trimming: 0 bases; junction bases outside the gene matches: 5. The CDR3 covers 15 residues. The CDR3 loop is CASSPERGPSYEQYF. The CDR3 DNA sequence: TGCGCCAGCAGCCCGGAGCGGGGGCCCTCCTACGAGCAGTACTTC.